This passage covers 27 T cell receptor beta chains from one sample sequenced in a study of tumour-infiltrating T cells in Burkitt lymphoma. The method was immunoSEQ multiplex PCR; TCRdb's version includes in-frame clones alone and lacks a portion of them. Altogether around 7,400 clones are present, 73% being singletons, with the ten largest covering about 40%. The sequenced sample was tumor tissue. The receptors stem from a human donor with diffuse large B-cell lymphoma.

The chain is built from TRBV5-4 and TRBJ1-2; D is uncertain. This CDR3 contains 11 residues. V was clipped by 0 bases and J by 8 bases, with 5 bases between them. The germline V gene encodes CDR1 SGHNT and CDR2 YYREEE (reference sequence). The CDR3 loop reads CASSLVGGYTF. CDR3 coding DNA: TGTGCCAGCAGCTTGGTGGGAGGCTACACCTTC.

This clone was seen more than once but under ten times. Distinct nucleotide sequences in the sample also encode this CDR3. The chain joins TRBV27 to TRBJ1-6; 8 bases fit TRBD1. CDR1 and CDR2 from the germline V gene are MNHEY and SMNVEV (reference sequence). This CDR3 has 15 residues. With V trimmed by 1 base and J by 10 bases, 6 bases remained unmatched. Here the CDR3 DNA reads TGTGCCAGCAGTTTATTGGGGACAGGTACCTCACCCCTCCACTTT. Translated: CASSLLGTGTSPLHF.

The rearrangement joins TRBV28 to TRBJ1-5; 7 positions match TRBD1. This CDR3 region has 15 residues. After removal of 6 bases from V and 5 bases from J, the junction contained 10 bases not matched to a gene. Germline values: CDR1 MDHEN, CDR2 SYDVKM. CDR3 bases: TGTGCCAGCAGGGACCCCGACAGGGAGCATCAGCCCCAGCATTTT. This sequence encodes CASRDPDREHQPQHF.

The chain combines TRBV7-2 with TRBJ2-3, with D hard to call. The V end lost 1 base, the J end lost 5 bases, and 7 bases lay between the germline ends. There are 13 residues in the CDR3. Germline CDR1 reads SGHTA; CDR2 reads FQGNSA. Here the CDR3 DNA reads TGTGCCAGCAGCTTAGAAAGACGAGATACGCAGTATTTT. Encoded protein: CASSLERRDTQYF.

This clone was seen only a few times. The gene calls are TRBV25-1 and TRBJ1-1; unclear D gene. The CDR3 loop spans 14 amino acids. V was trimmed by 3 bases and J by 1 base, leaving 9 bases between them. Germline-derived CDR1 and CDR2 are MGHDK and SYGVNS. The CDR3 region has the DNA TGTGCCAGCAGTGACCTTAAGACGAACACTGAAGCTTTCTTT. Its protein product is CASSDLKTNTEAFF.

The chain links TRBV9 to TRBJ2-7; D gene ambiguous. There are 13 residues in the CDR3. CDR1 and CDR2 (germline): SGDLS, YYNGEE. Trimming cost V 4 bases and J 7 bases, with 15 bases left between them. The CDR3: CASSPEVSREQYF. The CDR3 bases are TGTGCCAGCAGCCCAGAGGTCAGCCGGGAGCAGTACTTC.

The chain has TRBV5-4 and TRBJ1-2, with TRBD1 identical over 9 bases. V shed 3 bases and J 4 bases; nucleotides not matched to a gene: 7. This CDR3 comprises 15 residues. Germline CDR1 is SGHNT and CDR2 is YYREEE (reference sequence). The CDR3 DNA reads as TGTGCCAGCAGCTCTGGACAGGGGCTCTCCTATGGCTACACCTTC. It encodes CASSSGQGLSYGYTF.

The chain is built from TRBV9 and TRBJ2-5; D tentatively reads TRBD1 or TRBD2 (6 bases each). The CDR3 has 14 amino acids. V was shortened by 0 bases and J by 4 bases, with 10 bases between the two germline ends. Germline values: CDR1 SGDLS, CDR2 YYNGEE. CDR3 region: CASSVAGAGETQYF. DNA for the CDR3: TGTGCCAGCAGCGTAGCGGGGGCGGGAGAGACCCAGTACTTC.

The rearrangement links TRBV5-6 to TRBJ2-3; D gene ambiguous. CDR3 length equals 12 residues. CDR1 SGHDT and CDR2 YYEEEE come from the germline V gene. V lost 5 bases and J 2 bases, leaving 6 bases between the germline ends. In DNA form, the CDR3 reads TGTGCCAGCAGAAGAGACACAGATACGCAGTATTTT. It codes for CASRRDTDTQYF.

The V gene is TRBV27, the J gene TRBJ1-1; D unresolved. The CDR3 spans 14 residues. Germline V gene sequence: CDR1 MNHEY, CDR2 SMNVEV (reference sequence). With 6 bases removed from V and 4 bases from J, the gap between germline ends came to 15 bases. For the CDR3, the DNA is TGTGCCAGCAGACCTCTGACGGATTCCACTGAAGCTTTCTTT. Amino acid sequence: CASRPLTDSTEAFF.

V is TRBV4-1 and J is TRBJ2-7, with TRBD2 as a possible D gene (7 bases). This CDR3 spans 15 amino acids. V was cut by 3 bases and J by 4 bases, with 16 bases left in between. The germline V gene encodes CDR1 MGHRA and CDR2 YSYEKL. The CDR3 nucleotides are TGCGCCAGCAGCCATTATTCCGGGGGGCCTTACGAGCAGTACTTC. Translated: CASSHYSGGPYEQYF.

J is TRBJ2-2 and V is TRBV2; 8 nucleotides agree with TRBD2. The CDR3 totals 17 residues. J was trimmed by 3 bases and V by 1 base; bases with no gene match: 7. The germline V gene has CDR1 SNHLY and CDR2 FYNNEI. The CDR3 DNA is TGTGCCAGCAGTGAAGTTGGGACTAGTCTGGACACCGGGGAGCTGTTTTTT. This sequence encodes CASSEVGTSLDTGELFF.

The chain links TRBV10-1 to TRBJ1-1, with 8 bases identical to TRBD1. The V gene's germline CDR1 is WNHNN and CDR2 SYGVQD (reference sequence). The V and J ends lost 2 bases and 2 bases, in that order; junction bases with no gene match: 4. CDR3 length: 15 amino acids. The CDR3 bases are TGCGCCAGCAGTGAGACCGGGACAGGTAACACTGAAGCTTTCTTT. Translating gives CASSETGTGNTEAFF.

The chain uses TRBV7-2 and TRBJ2-7; 13 positions agree with TRBD2. Germline assignment: CDR1 SGHTA and CDR2 FQGNSA. J lost 2 bases, V lost 5 bases, and 3 bases had no gene match. This CDR3 is 15 amino acids long. The CDR3 bases are TGTGCCAGCAGCCCAGGGACTAGCGGGGCCTACGAGCAGTACTTC. It encodes CASSPGTSGAYEQYF.

In DNA, the CDR3 is TGTGCCAGCAGTGCGGACACCGGGGAGCTGTTTTTT. Translating gives CASSADTGELFF. The chain uses TRBV6-5 and TRBJ2-2; no clear D gene. CDR1 and CDR2 (germline): MNHEY, SVGAGI. V dropped 5 bases and J dropped 3 bases, with 4 bases sitting between them. CDR3 length equals 12 residues.

In this sample, this clone is medium-sized. The V and J genes are TRBV27 and TRBJ1-4, with D unresolved. Germline CDR1 is MNHEY and CDR2 is SMNVEV (reference sequence). The CDR3 consists of 13 residues. Trimming cost V 2 bases and J 6 bases, with 7 bases left between them. The CDR3: CASSLEGDEKLFF. The CDR3, as DNA: TGTGCCAGCAGTTTAGAGGGCGATGAAAAACTGTTTTTT.

V is TRBV7-2 and J is TRBJ1-2; D unclear. Germline V gene sequence: CDR1 SGHTA, CDR2 FQGNSA. V was shortened by 0 bases and J by 6 bases, with 11 bases between the two germline ends. This CDR3 contains 14 residues. For the CDR3, the DNA is TGTGCCAGCAGCTTAGCAGGGAACAAGAATGGCTACACCTTC. It is translated as CASSLAGNKNGYTF.

This chain connects TRBV5-8 to TRBJ2-5; no firm D call. Trimming removed 1 base from V and 2 bases from J, with 3 bases in between. The CDR3 extends over 12 amino acids. CDR1 SGHTS and CDR2 YDEGEE come from the germline V gene. Here the CDR3 DNA reads TGTGCCAGCAGCTTGCAGCAAGAGACCCAGTACTTC. It yields the protein CASSLQQETQYF.

There are a few counts of this clone. V is TRBV9 and J is TRBJ2-1; D call uncertain. This CDR3 is built from 16 residues. Looked up from germline, CDR1 is SGDLS and CDR2 is YYNGEE. The V end lost 3 bases, the J end lost 0 bases, and 13 bases lay between the germline ends. This CDR3 is CASSAPDGASYNEQFF. The CDR3 coding sequence is TGTGCCAGCAGCGCCCCGGATGGTGCCTCCTACAATGAGCAGTTCTTC.

The chain combines TRBV6-6 with TRBJ1-4; a weak D match, TRBD1 (6 bases). CDR3 size: 14 residues. V lost 0 bases to trimming and J lost 7 bases, with 9 bases between them. Germline V gene sequence: CDR1 MNHNY, CDR2 SVGAGI (reference sequence). The CDR3 sequence: CASSYSTGAEKLFF. In DNA form, the CDR3 reads TGTGCCAGCAGTTACTCGACGGGGGCTGAAAAACTGTTTTTT.

The chain uses TRBV5-1 and TRBJ2-1; D ambiguous. Germline CDR1 and CDR2: SGHRS and YFSETQ. V was trimmed by 7 bases and J by 9 bases, leaving 11 bases between them. The CDR3 covers 11 residues. DNA for the CDR3: TGCGCCAGCGGCGAAGGGATTGAGCAGTTCTTC. Residues: CASGEGIEQFF.

The genes are TRBV5-1 and TRBJ1-3; D unresolved. The V end lost 0 bases, the J end lost 0 bases, and 10 bases lay between the germline ends. CDR1 is SGHRS and CDR2 is YFSETQ in the germline V gene. There are 16 residues in the CDR3. The CDR3 nucleotides are TGCGCCAGCAGCTTGGGAGGCAGCCTCTCTGGAAACACCATATATTTT. The encoded protein is CASSLGGSLSGNTIYF.

This chain links TRBV19 with TRBJ1-1, with unresolved D. The germline gives CDR1 LNHDA, CDR2 SQIVND (reference sequence). Trimming stripped 3 bases from V and 8 bases from J, with 7 bases between. The CDR3 consists of 11 residues. CDR3: CASSIRAEAFF. In DNA form, the CDR3 reads TGTGCCAGTAGTATTCGGGCCGAAGCTTTCTTT.

J is TRBJ1-2 and V is TRBV15; D might be TRBD1 (5 bases). V lost 0 bases to trimming and J lost 4 bases, with 15 bases between them. The CDR3 has 16 residues. CDR1 is LNHNV and CDR2 is YYDKDF in the germline V gene (reference sequence). CDR3 residues: CATSRDYDSIFYGYTF. CDR3 in DNA: TGTGCCACCAGCAGAGATTATGACAGCATTTTCTATGGCTACACCTTC.

The rearrangement links TRBV9 to TRBJ2-3, with TRBD2 identical over 8 bases. CDR1 and CDR2 (germline): SGDLS, YYNGEE. The CDR3 loop spans 17 amino acids. V lost 0 bases, J lost 2 bases, and 8 bases stayed unmatched. The chain's CDR3 is CASSVGLAGGVTDTQYF. Here the CDR3 DNA reads TGTGCCAGCAGCGTAGGACTGGCGGGGGGTGTCACAGATACGCAGTATTTT. Full variable domain (remainder filled in from reference TRBV9 and TRBJ2-3): DSGVTQTPKHLITATGQRVTLRCSPRSGDLSVYWYQQSLDQGLQFLIQYYNGEERAKGNILERFSAQQFPDLHSELNLSSLELGDSALYFCASSVGLAGGVTDTQYFGPGTRLTVL.

This clone came up once. The chain links TRBV2 to TRBJ1-4; TRBD1 might be the D (5 bases). The CDR3 spans 13 residues. The germline CDR1 and CDR2 sequences are SNHLY and FYNNEI. V dropped 7 bases and J dropped 4 bases, with 10 bases sitting between them. The CDR3 region has the DNA TGTGCCAGCACCCGGGGCCTTAATGAAAAACTGTTTTTT. Amino acids: CASTRGLNEKLFF. The full variable domain, in which reference TRBV2 and TRBJ1-4 provide the parts outside the CDR3, is EPEVTQTPSHQVTQMGQEVILRCVPISNHLYFYWYRQILGQKVEFLVSFYNNEISEKSEIFDDQFSVERPDGSNFTLKIRSTKLEDSAMYFCASTRGLNEKLFFGSGTQLSVL.

This chain uses TRBV27 with TRBJ1-5; possibly TRBD1 for D (6 bases). V was pared by 6 bases and J by 3 bases, with 12 bases between. Germline CDR1 is MNHEY and CDR2 is SMNVEV (reference sequence). The CDR3 is 14 amino acids. The CDR3 here is CASRRQGINQPQHF. DNA for the CDR3: TGTGCCAGCAGGCGTCAGGGGATCAATCAGCCCCAGCATTTT.